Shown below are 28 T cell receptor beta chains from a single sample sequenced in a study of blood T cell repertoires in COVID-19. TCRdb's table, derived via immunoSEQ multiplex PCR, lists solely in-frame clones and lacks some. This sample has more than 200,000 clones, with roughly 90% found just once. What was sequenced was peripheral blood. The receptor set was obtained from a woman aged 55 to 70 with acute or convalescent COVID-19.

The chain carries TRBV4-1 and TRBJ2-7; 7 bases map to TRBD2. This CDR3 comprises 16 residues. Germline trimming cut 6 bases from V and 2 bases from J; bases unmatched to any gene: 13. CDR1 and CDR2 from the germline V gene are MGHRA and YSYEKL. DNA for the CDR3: TGCGCCAGCAGTCACCAGGACGGGGGGAGACCCTACGAGCAGTACTTC. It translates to CASSHQDGGRPYEQYF.

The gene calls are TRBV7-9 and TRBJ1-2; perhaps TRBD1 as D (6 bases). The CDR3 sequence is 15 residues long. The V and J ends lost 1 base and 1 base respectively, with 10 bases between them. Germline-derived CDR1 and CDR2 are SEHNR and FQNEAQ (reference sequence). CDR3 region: CASSLVTGRNYGYTF. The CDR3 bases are TGTGCCAGCAGCTTAGTTACAGGGCGTAACTATGGCTACACCTTC. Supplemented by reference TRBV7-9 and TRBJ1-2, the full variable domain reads DTGVSQNPRHKITKRGQNVTFRCDPISEHNRLYWYRQTLGQGPEFLTYFQNEAQLEKSRLLSDRFSAERPKGSFSTLEIQRTEQGDSAMYLCASSLVTGRNYGYTFGSGTRLTVV.

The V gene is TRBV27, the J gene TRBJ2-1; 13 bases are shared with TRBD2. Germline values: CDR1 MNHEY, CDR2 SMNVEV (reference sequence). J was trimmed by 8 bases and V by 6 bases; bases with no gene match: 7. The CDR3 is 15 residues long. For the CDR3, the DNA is TGTGCCAGCAGCTTACTAGCGGGAGGGACCCATGAGCAGTTCTTC. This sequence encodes CASSLLAGGTHEQFF.

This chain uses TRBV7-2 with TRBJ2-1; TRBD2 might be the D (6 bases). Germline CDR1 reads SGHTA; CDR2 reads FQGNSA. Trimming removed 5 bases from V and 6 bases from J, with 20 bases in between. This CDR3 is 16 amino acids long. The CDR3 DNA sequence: TGTGCCAGCAGCCTAGAGCGGGCTACCCCCTTCAATGAGCAGTTCTTC. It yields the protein CASSLERATPFNEQFF.

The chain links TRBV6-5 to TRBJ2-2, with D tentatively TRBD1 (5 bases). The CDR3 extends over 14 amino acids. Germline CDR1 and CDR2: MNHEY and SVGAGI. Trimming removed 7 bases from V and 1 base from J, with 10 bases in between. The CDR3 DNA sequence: TGTGCCAGCAACTTGGACATGAACACCGGGGAGCTGTTTTTT. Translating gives CASNLDMNTGELFF.

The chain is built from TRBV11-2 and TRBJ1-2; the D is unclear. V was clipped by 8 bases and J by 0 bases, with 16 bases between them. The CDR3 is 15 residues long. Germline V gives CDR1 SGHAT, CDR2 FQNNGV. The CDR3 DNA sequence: TGTGCCAGCTCCAAGGAGGCAGGTCCTAACTATGGCTACACCTTC. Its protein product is CASSKEAGPNYGYTF.

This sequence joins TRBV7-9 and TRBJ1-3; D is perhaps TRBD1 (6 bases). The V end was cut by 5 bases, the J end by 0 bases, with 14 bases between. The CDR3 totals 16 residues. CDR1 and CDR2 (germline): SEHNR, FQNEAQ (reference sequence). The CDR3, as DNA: TGTGCCAGCAGCCTGGGCGTGGGGGCCTCTGGAAACACCATATATTTT. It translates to CASSLGVGASGNTIYF.

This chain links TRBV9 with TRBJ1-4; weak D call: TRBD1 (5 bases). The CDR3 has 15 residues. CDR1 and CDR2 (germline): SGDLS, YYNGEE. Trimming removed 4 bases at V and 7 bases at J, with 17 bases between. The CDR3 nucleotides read TGTGCCAGCAGCTCCCGGCGGGGACGAAGTGAAAAACTGTTTTTT. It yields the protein CASSSRRGRSEKLFF.

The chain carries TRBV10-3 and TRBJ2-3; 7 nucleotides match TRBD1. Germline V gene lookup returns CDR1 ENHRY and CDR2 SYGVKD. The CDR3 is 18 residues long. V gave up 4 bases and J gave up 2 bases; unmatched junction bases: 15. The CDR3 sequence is CAISGDSQRGFYTDTQYF. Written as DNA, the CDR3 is TGTGCCATCAGTGGGGACAGCCAGCGAGGATTTTACACAGATACGCAGTATTTT.

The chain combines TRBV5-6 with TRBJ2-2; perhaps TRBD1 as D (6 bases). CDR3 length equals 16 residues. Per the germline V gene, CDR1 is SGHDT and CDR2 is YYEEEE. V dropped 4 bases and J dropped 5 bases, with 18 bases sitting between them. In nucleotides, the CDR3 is TGTGCCAGCAGCACCGTTGGGGGACAAGGGACCGGGGAGCTGTTTTTT. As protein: CASSTVGGQGTGELFF. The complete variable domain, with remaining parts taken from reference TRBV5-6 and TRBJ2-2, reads DAGVTQSPTHLIKTRGQQVTLRCSPKSGHDTVSWYQQALGQGPQFIFQYYEEEERQRGNFPDRFSGHQFPNYSSELNVNALLLGDSALYLCASSTVGGQGTGELFFGEGSRLTVL.

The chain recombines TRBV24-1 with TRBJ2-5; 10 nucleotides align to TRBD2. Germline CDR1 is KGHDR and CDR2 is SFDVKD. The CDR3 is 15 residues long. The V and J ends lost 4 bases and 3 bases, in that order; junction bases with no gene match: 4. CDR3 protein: CATSEASGGKETQYF. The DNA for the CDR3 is TGTGCCACCAGTGAAGCTAGCGGGGGTAAAGAGACCCAGTACTTC.

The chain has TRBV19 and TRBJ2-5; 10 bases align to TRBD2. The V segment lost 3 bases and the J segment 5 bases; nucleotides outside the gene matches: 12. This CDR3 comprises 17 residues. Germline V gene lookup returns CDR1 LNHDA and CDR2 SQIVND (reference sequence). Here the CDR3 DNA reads TGTGCCAGTAGTATTTATCTCCCAGCGGGAGGGAGGGAGACCCAGTACTTC. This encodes CASSIYLPAGGRETQYF.

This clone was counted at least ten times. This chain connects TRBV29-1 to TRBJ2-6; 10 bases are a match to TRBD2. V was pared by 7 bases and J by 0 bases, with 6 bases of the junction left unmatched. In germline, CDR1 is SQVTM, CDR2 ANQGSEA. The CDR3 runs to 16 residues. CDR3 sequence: CSARAGGPSGANVLTF. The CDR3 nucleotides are TGCAGCGCCAGAGCGGGAGGGCCCTCTGGGGCCAACGTCCTGACTTTC.

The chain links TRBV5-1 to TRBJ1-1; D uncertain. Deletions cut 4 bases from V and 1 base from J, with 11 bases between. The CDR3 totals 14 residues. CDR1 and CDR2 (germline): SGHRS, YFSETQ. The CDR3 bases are TGCGCCAGCAGCCCCTTATCAGGGAACACTGAAGCTTTCTTT. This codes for CASSPLSGNTEAFF.

CDR3 DNA: TGTGCCAGCAGCTTAGCCGGACTGAGCACTGAAGCTTTCTTT. It is translated as CASSLAGLSTEAFF. V gene TRBV7-8 combines with J gene TRBJ1-1; D is ambiguous. The CDR3 runs to 14 residues. Trimming left V 0 bases short and J 4 bases short, with 9 bases between. Germline values: CDR1 SGHVS, CDR2 FQNEAQ.

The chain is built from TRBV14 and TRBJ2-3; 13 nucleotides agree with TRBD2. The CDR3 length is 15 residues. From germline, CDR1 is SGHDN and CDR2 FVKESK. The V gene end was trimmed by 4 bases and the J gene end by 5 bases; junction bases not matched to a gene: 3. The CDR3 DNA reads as TGTGCCAGCAGCCTTCGGACTAGCGGGAGAGATACGCAGTATTTT. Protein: CASSLRTSGRDTQYF.

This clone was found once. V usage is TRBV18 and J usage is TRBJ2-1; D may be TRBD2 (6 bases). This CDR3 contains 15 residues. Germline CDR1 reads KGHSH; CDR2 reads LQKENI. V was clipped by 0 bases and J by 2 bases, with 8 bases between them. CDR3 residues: CASSPPGLTYNEQFF. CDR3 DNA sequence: TGTGCCAGCTCACCACCGGGACTTACCTACAATGAGCAGTTCTTC.

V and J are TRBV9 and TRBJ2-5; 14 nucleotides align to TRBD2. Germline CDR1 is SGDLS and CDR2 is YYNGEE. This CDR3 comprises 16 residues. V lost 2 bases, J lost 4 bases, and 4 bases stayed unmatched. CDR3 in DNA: TGTGCCAGCAGCGTTCCGACTAGCGGGAGGGCAGAGACCCAGTACTTC. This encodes CASSVPTSGRAETQYF.

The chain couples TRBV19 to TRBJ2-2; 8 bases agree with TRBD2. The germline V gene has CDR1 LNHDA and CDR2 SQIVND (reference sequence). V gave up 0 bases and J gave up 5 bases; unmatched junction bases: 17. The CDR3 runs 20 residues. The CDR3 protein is CASSIDRAGLAGGKTGELFF. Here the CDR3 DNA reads TGTGCCAGTAGTATAGATCGGGCGGGTCTAGCGGGCGGGAAGACCGGGGAGCTGTTTTTT.

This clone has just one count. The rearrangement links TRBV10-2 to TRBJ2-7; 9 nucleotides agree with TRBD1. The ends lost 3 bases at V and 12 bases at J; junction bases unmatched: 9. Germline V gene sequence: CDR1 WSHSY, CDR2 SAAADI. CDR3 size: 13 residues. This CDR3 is CASSDRGQGLAYF. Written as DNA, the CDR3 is TGCGCCAGCAGTGACCGGGGACAGGGCCTGGCGTACTTC.

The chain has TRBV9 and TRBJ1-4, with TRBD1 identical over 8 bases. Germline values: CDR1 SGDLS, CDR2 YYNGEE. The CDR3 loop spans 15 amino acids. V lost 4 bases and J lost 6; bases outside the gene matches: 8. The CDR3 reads CASSMTPGQDEKLFF. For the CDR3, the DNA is TGTGCCAGCAGCATGACCCCGGGACAGGATGAAAAACTGTTTTTT. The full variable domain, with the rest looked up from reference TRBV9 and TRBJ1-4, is DSGVTQTPKHLITATGQRVTLRCSPRSGDLSVYWYQQSLDQGLQFLIQYYNGEERAKGNILERFSAQQFPDLHSELNLSSLELGDSALYFCASSMTPGQDEKLFFGSGTQLSVL.

Here the CDR3 reads CASSGSRNTEAFF. DNA of the CDR3: TGTGCCAGCAGTGGCTCCAGGAACACTGAAGCTTTCTTT. V and J are TRBV12-3 or TRBV12-4 and TRBJ1-1; D remains unclear. Trimming cost V 5 bases and J 1 base, with 8 bases left between them. The CDR3 covers 13 residues.

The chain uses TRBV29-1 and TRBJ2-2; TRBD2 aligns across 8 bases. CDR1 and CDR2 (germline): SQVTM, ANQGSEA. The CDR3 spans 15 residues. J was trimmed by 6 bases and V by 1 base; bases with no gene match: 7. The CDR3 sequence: CSVEASGSRAGELFF. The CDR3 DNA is TGCAGCGTTGAAGCCAGCGGGAGTCGGGCCGGGGAGCTGTTTTTT.

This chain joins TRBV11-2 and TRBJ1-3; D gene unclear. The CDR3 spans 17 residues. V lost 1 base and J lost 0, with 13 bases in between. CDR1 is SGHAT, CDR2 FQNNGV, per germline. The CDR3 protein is CASSLAVVSGSGNTIYF. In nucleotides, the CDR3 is TGTGCCAGCAGCTTAGCTGTGGTATCGGGCTCTGGAAACACCATATATTTT.

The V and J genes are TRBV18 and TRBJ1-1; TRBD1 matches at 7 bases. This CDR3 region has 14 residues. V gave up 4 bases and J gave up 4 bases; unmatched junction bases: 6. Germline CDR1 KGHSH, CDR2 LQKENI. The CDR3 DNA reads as TGTGCCAGCTCACGGGACAGAAAGGGCACTGAAGCTTTCTTT. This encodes CASSRDRKGTEAFF. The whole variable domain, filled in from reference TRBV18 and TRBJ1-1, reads NAGVMQNPRHLVRRRGQEARLRCSPMKGHSHVYWYRQLPEEGLKFMVYLQKENIIDESGMPKERFSAEFPKEGPSILRIQQVVRGDSAAYFCASSRDRKGTEAFFGQGTRLTVV.

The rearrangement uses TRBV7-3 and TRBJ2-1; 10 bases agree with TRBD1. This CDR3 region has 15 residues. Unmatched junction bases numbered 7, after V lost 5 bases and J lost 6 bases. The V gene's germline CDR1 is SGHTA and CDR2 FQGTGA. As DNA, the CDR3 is TGTGCCAGCAGCCGAGGGGGACAGGGGTTCAATGAGCAGTTCTTC. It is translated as CASSRGGQGFNEQFF.

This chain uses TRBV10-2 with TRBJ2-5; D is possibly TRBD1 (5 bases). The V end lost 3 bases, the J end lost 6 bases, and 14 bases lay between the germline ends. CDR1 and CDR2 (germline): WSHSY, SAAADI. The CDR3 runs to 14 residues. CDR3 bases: TGCGCCAGCAGTGACAGAGTCAGGGCGCAGACCCAGTACTTC. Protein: CASSDRVRAQTQYF.

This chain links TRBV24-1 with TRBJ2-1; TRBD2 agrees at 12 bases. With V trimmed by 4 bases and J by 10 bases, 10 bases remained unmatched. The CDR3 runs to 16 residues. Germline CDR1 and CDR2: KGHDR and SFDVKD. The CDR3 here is CATSDPRWTSGNEQFF. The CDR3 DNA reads TGTGCCACCAGTGACCCTAGATGGACTAGCGGGAACGAGCAGTTCTTC.